This T cell receptor (beta chain) was recorded in a study of T-cell reconstitution after alpha-beta-depleted transplantation in children. Points from the study as a whole: One year post-transplant, T-cell counts and diversity were largely derived from T cells produced anew.

Unique molecular identifiers were used to barcode this TCRbeta library. TCRdb reprocessed the PCR reads with MiXCR, giving one entry per CDR3 protein. Of about 830,000 distinct CDR3 sequences in the sample, 15% to 20% were seen once. As concerns this clonotype: The antigen remains unidentified. One end of the junction does not line up with germline, which may come from a read error.

Germline CDR1 MDHEN, CDR2 SYDVKM. The CDR3 consists of 12 residues. The material was PBMCs, mostly from graft donor cells, obtained 360 days after TCRalphabeta/CD19-depleted stem cell transplant. The TCR sequence derives from a male patient younger than 18 who had a stem cell transplant for acute lymphoblastic leukemia, so the T cells may come from the graft donor. The chain joins TRBV28 to TRBJ2-4, with D unresolved. The CDR3 reads CASSLGSTARRF. CDR3 DNA: TGTGCCAGCAGTTTAGGAAGCACGGCCCGCCGGTTC.